This T cell receptor (beta chain) is from a study of a mutant IDH1 vaccine in newly diagnosed glioma. Whole-study context: Treated patients, averaging roughly 44 years, were approximately 60% male and approximately 38% female. The earlier regimen, radiotherapy, temozolomide, or both, was most often both.

Indicated time point: week 23, last vaccination. Each dose delivered 300 ug of mutant IDH1 20-mer peptide subcutaneously with imiquimod. CDR3 length: 13 residues. Trimming removed 7 bases from V and 2 bases from J, with 11 bases in between. Looked up from germline, CDR1 is SNHLY and CDR2 is FYNNEI. Here immunoSEQ multiplex PCR was the method, and the copy in TCRdb shows in-frame clones only, minus some. The table shows tens of thousands of clones, with about four fifths occurring only once. A word on this clone: Its matching antigen is unknown.

The specimen comprised PBMCs, sampled from a glioma patient whose treatment included an IDH1 peptide vaccine. The TCR comes from a man aged 35-49 years with glioma. The chain is built from TRBV2 and TRBJ2-5; D is possibly TRBD1 (5 bases). The CDR3 DNA follows: TGTGCCAGCAACAGGCGAAATCAAGAGACCCAGTACTTC. Protein: CASNRRNQETQYF.